This T cell receptor (beta chain) was obtained from a study of T-cell memory formation after mild COVID-19. The V and J ends lost 11 bases and 6 bases, in that order; junction bases with no gene match: 12. CDR3 size: 14 residues. Germline V gene sequence: CDR1 ENHRY, CDR2 SYGVKD. MiXCR, run by TCRdb on the 5' RACE reads, gives a single entry per CDR3 protein. The table has about 350,000 distinct CDR3 sequences, around an eighth seen once. This clonotype was seen a few times. This clonotype was sampled from a man aged 18-30 years who had mild COVID-19 (a few samples of this study predate the infection). Cell type and time point are not known. The sequenced material came from PBMCs or a T cell subset sorted from them (not recorded which). The V gene is TRBV10-3, the J gene TRBJ1-3, with 8 bases lining up with TRBD1. CDR3 residues: CAVSAQGAQNTIYF. CDR3 DNA: TGTGCCGTTTCCGCTCAGGGGGCGCAAAACACCATATATTTT.